This is a list of T cell receptor beta chains from one sample in a study of cytomegalovirus exposure and HLA in healthy donors. TCRdb's copy holds only in-frame clones and misses some; the assay was immunoSEQ multiplex PCR. Among a few hundred thousand clones listed, roughly 91% were seen once. Sequenced sample: PBMCs. Receptors were obtained from a woman younger than 45 in good health and CMV-seronegative. Each CDR3 is given with its conserved first and last residue. The D gene is left open where the match is weak. Not every row has a clone size; where given, it reads once, few, many or a size class.

d_gene,len,j_gene,abundance,v_gene,CDR3aa,CDR3nt
TRBD1,15,TRBJ1-2,NA,TRBV6-5,CASSYSSRGLAGYTF,TGTGCCAGCAGTTACTCATCCAGGGGGCTGGCTGGCTACACCTTC
NA,15,TRBJ2-7,NA,TRBV4-3,CASSQGPDRNYEQYF,TGCGCCAGCAGCCAAGGCCCGGACAGAAACTACGAGCAGTACTTC
NA,16,TRBJ2-3,NA,TRBV27,CASSPLGERESDTQYF,TGTGCCAGCAGTCCCTTGGGGGAGAGGGAATCAGATACGCAGTATTTT
NA,15,TRBJ1-5,NA,TRBV28,CASSPRARWLQPQHF,TGTGCCAGCAGTCCTAGGGCCCGTTGGCTCCAGCCCCAGCATTTT
TRBD1,14,TRBJ2-5,NA,TRBV15,CATSRGDSQETQYF,TGTGCCACCAGCAGAGGGGACAGCCAAGAGACCCAGTACTTC
TRBD1,15,TRBJ2-5,NA,TRBV6-6,CASSHHRGQQETQYF,TGTGCCAGCAGCCATCACAGGGGCCAACAAGAGACCCAGTACTTC
TRBD2,17,TRBJ2-1,NA,TRBV7-7,CASSPGGREVGYNEQFF,TGTGCCAGCAGCCCGGGGGGGCGGGAGGTGGGTTACAATGAGCAGTTCTTC
NA,16,TRBJ2-1,NA,TRBV28,CASSSSGTTIYNEQFF,TGTGCCAGCAGTTCCTCCGGGACCACAATCTACAATGAGCAGTTCTTC
TRBD1,13,TRBJ2-7,once,TRBV7-3,CASSRDSSDEQYF,TGTGCCAGCAGCAGGGACAGCTCGGACGAGCAGTACTTC
TRBD1,19,TRBJ2-2,NA,TRBV27,CASSLGQGGIAGDTGELFF,TGTGCCAGCAGTCTGGGACAGGGAGGGATTGCTGGGGACACCGGGGAGCTGTTTTTT
TRBD2,15,TRBJ2-1,NA,TRBV27,CASNPTSGVPNEQFF,TGTGCCAGCAACCCGACTAGCGGGGTCCCCAATGAGCAGTTCTTC
NA,11,TRBJ2-1,NA,TRBV29-1,CSALDYNEQFF,TGCAGCGCTCTAGACTACAATGAGCAGTTCTTC
NA,15,TRBJ2-3,once,TRBV29-1,CSVEELSGTPRHVHF,TGCAGCGTTGAAGAACTTTCGGGCACACCTAGACATGTCCATTTT
NA,13,TRBJ2-1,NA,TRBV7-2,CASSETYYNEQFF,TGTGCCAGCAGCGAGACTTATTACAATGAGCAGTTCTTC
NA,13,TRBJ2-7,NA,TRBV19,CASSITASYEQYF,TGTGCCAGTAGTATAACAGCATCCTACGAGCAGTACTTC
TRBD2,16,TRBJ2-1,NA,TRBV7-9,CASSLGGTSGHNEQFF,TGTGCCAGCAGCTTAGGGGGGACTAGCGGTCACAATGAGCAGTTCTTC
TRBD1,14,TRBJ2-7,NA,TRBV7-9,CASSSEGQSYEQYF,TGTGCCAGCAGCTCTGAGGGACAGTCCTACGAGCAGTACTTC
TRBD2,17,TRBJ2-5,NA,TRBV5-1,CASRKTIGLAGGETQYF,TGCGCCAGCAGAAAGACCATCGGACTAGCGGGAGGAGAGACCCAGTACTTC
TRBD2,15,TRBJ2-1,once,TRBV6-6,CASSPGTSGRNEQFF,TGTGCCAGCAGCCCCGGGACTAGCGGGAGAAATGAGCAGTTCTTC
NA,15,TRBJ2-2,NA,TRBV12-2,CASRLGDRYTGELFF,TGTGCAAGTCGCTTGGGGGATAGGTACACCGGGGAGCTGTTTTTT
TRBD2,16,TRBJ2-3,NA,TRBV19,CASTSGTSGRGDTQYF,TGTGCCAGTACCTCCGGGACTAGCGGGAGAGGAGATACGCAGTATTTT
NA,11,TRBJ2-7,NA,TRBV20-1,CSARVAHEQYF,TGCAGTGCTAGAGTTGCCCACGAGCAGTACTTC
NA,11,TRBJ2-3,NA,TRBV5-4,CASSFTDTQYF,TGTGCCAGCAGCTTTACAGATACGCAGTATTTT
TRBD2,14,TRBJ2-1,NA,TRBV5-1,CASSLAGGDNEQFF,TGCGCCAGCAGCTTGGCGGGGGGAGACAATGAGCAGTTCTTC
NA,16,TRBJ2-1,NA,TRBV14,CASSRRLAPPGNEQFF,TGTGCCAGCAGCCGACGACTGGCGCCTCCCGGGAATGAGCAGTTCTTC
TRBD1,14,TRBJ2-7,NA,TRBV7-9,CASSSPDRGGEQYF,TGTGCCAGCAGCTCACCGGACAGGGGTGGCGAGCAGTACTTC
TRBD2,15,TRBJ2-7,NA,TRBV7-2,CASSAAGTSGAEQYF,TGTGCCAGCAGCGCTGCCGGGACTAGCGGGGCAGAGCAGTACTTC
NA,14,TRBJ1-4,NA,TRBV5-6,CASSQDTINEKLFF,TGTGCCAGCAGCCAGGACACGATCAATGAAAAACTGTTTTTT